This is a list of T cell receptor beta chains from one sample in a study of T cell responses to AZD1222 COVID-19 vaccine. Produced via immunoSEQ multiplex PCR; TCRdb's table is partial and in-frame only. The repertoire consists of about 99,000 clones, with 90% to 95% occurring once and the leading ten covering under 60%. Sequencing used peripheral blood, obtained on day 0 of AZD1222 vaccination. Receptors were obtained from an adult in good health. Both conserved end residues are part of each CDR3. A D gene is named only where the DNA matches it firmly. Only part of the rows carry a size: once, few, many, or a class if the clone is expanded.

v_gene,d_gene,abundance,j_gene,CDR3aa,CDR3nt
TRBV30,-,-,TRBJ1-2,CAWSVTLNYGYTF,TGTGCCTGGAGTGTTACTCTCAACTATGGCTACACCTTC
TRBV29-1,TRBD1,-,TRBJ2-7,CSVARGNSYEQYF,TGCAGCGTTGCCAGGGGGAACTCCTACGAGCAGTACTTC
TRBV9,TRBD2,-,TRBJ2-7,CASSGTSGYEQYF,TGTGCCAGCAGTGGGACTAGCGGCTACGAGCAGTACTTC
TRBV4-2,-,-,TRBJ2-5,CASSQDLGQIQETQYF,TGTGCCAGCAGCCAAGATCTGGGGCAGATCCAAGAGACCCAGTACTTC
TRBV28,-,-,TRBJ1-2,CATTSGSQYGYTF,TGTGCCACCACTTCCGGGAGCCAATATGGCTACACCTTC
TRBV18,TRBD1,-,TRBJ2-7,CASSLGTGGEYEQYF,TGTGCCAGCTCGCTCGGGACAGGGGGCGAGTACGAGCAGTACTTC
TRBV10-2,TRBD1,once,TRBJ2-3,CASRSRQGALTDTQYF,TGCGCCAGCAGGTCTCGACAGGGGGCCCTCACAGATACGCAGTATTTT
TRBV5-1,TRBD2,-,TRBJ2-5,CASSTSGRETQYF,TGCGCCAGCAGCACTAGCGGGAGAGAGACCCAGTACTTC
TRBV7-2,TRBD2,-,TRBJ2-3,CASSRSGTSRGDTQYF,TGTGCCAGCAGCCGGTCAGGGACTAGCCGGGGAGATACGCAGTATTTT
TRBV28,TRBD1,-,TRBJ2-3,CASSDRGRTDTQYF,TGTGCCAGCAGCGACAGGGGCCGCACAGATACGCAGTATTTT
TRBV9,-,-,TRBJ2-3,CASSVRAADTQYF,TGTGCCAGCAGCGTAAGGGCGGCAGATACGCAGTATTTT
TRBV28,-,-,TRBJ2-7,CASRWNLARGEQYF,TGTGCCAGCAGGTGGAACCTAGCCCGGGGGGAGCAGTACTTC
TRBV7-6,-,-,TRBJ2-7,CASSGLSPEQYF,TGTGCCAGCAGTGGTCTAAGTCCAGAGCAGTACTTC
TRBV19,-,-,TRBJ1-2,CASSIGTARYGYTF,TGTGCCAGTAGTATAGGGACCGCACGGTATGGCTACACCTTC
TRBV5-8,-,-,TRBJ1-6,CASSLSDNSPLHF,TGTGCCAGCAGCTTGTCAGATAATTCACCCCTCCACTTT
TRBV6-5,-,-,TRBJ1-1,CASSYEQGIGAEAFF,TGTGCCAGCAGTTACGAACAGGGAATCGGCGCTGAAGCTTTCTTT
TRBV10-1,-,few,TRBJ2-7,CASSLTGNSPGEQYF,TGCGCCAGCAGTTTAACGGGGAACTCCCCTGGCGAGCAGTACTTC
TRBV15,TRBD1,-,TRBJ1-1,CATSHGTVNTEAFF,TGTGCCACCAGCCATGGGACAGTGAACACTGAAGCTTTCTTT
TRBV15,-,-,TRBJ2-2,CATSPRPTGELFF,TGTGCCACCAGCCCCCGGCCCACCGGGGAGCTGTTTTTT
TRBV9,-,few,TRBJ1-4,CASSQWGSQEKLFF,TGTGCCAGCAGCCAATGGGGCAGTCAGGAAAAACTGTTTTTT
TRBV27,TRBD1,-,TRBJ2-7,CASSWGQSYEQYF,TGTGCCAGCAGTTGGGGACAGTCCTACGAGCAGTACTTC
TRBV11-2,TRBD2,-,TRBJ2-1,CASGTGTSGTSYNEQFF,TGTGCCAGCGGGACCGGGACTAGCGGGACATCCTACAATGAGCAGTTCTTC
TRBV18,-,-,TRBJ1-2,CASSAIQVTYGYTF,TGTGCCAGCTCAGCTATACAGGTTACCTATGGCTACACCTTC
TRBV6-4,TRBD1,few,TRBJ1-1,CASSTGVNTEAFF,TGTGCCAGCAGTACAGGGGTGAACACTGAAGCTTTCTTT
TRBV24-1,-,once,TRBJ2-1,CATSDPTPSSYNEQFF,TGTGCCACCAGTGATCCGACACCGAGCTCCTACAATGAGCAGTTCTTC
TRBV28,-,-,TRBJ2-7,CASIKRRDSLSYEQYF,TGTGCCAGCATCAAGAGGAGGGACTCACTTTCCTACGAGCAGTACTTC
TRBV30,-,once,TRBJ2-5,CAWSGILAQETQYF,TGTGCCTGGAGTGGAATCTTGGCTCAAGAGACCCAGTACTTC
TRBV28,-,-,TRBJ1-6,CASTLGQRNSPLHF,TGTGCCAGCACCCTCGGACAGCGGAATTCACCCCTCCACTTT
TRBV13,-,-,TRBJ2-7,CASSFAMDREQYF,TGTGCCAGCAGCTTTGCGATGGACCGGGAGCAGTACTTC
TRBV15,-,-,TRBJ2-7,CATSRVPGAAYEQYF,TGTGCCACCAGCAGAGTACCGGGAGCGGCGTACGAGCAGTACTTC
TRBV6-5,TRBD1,-,TRBJ1-5,CASSYSGTDQPQHF,TGTGCCAGCAGTTACTCGGGGACAGATCAGCCCCAGCATTTT
TRBV24-1,-,-,TRBJ2-1,CATSDPGAALNEQFF,TGTGCCACCAGTGATCCCGGAGCGGCGCTTAATGAGCAGTTCTTC
TRBV29-1,-,few,TRBJ2-1,CSGGEYEQFF,TGCAGCGGGGGGGAGTATGAGCAGTTCTTC
TRBV4-2,-,-,TRBJ2-7,CASSQAQLDYEQYF,TGTGCCAGCAGCCAGGCCCAACTAGATTACGAGCAGTACTTC
TRBV10-3,TRBD1,-,TRBJ1-4,CAISRDRATNEKLFF,TGTGCCATCAGTAGGGACAGGGCAACTAATGAAAAACTGTTTTTT
TRBV18,-,-,TRBJ1-1,CASSEGLGTEAFF,TGTGCCAGCTCAGAGGGACTTGGCACTGAAGCTTTCTTT
TRBV5-1,-,-,TRBJ2-4,CASTQGGTKNIQYF,TGCGCCAGCACCCAAGGAGGGACCAAAAACATTCAGTACTTC
TRBV6-5,TRBD2,few,TRBJ2-7,CASSAGGSYEQYF,TGTGCCAGCTCCGCGGGGGGCTCCTACGAGCAGTACTTC
TRBV5-1,-,once,TRBJ2-3,CASSLQGGSDTQYF,TGCGCCAGCAGCTTGCAGGGTGGTTCGGATACGCAGTATTTT